Each of the 6 T cell receptor beta chains below was sequenced from the same sample in a study of beta chain features in type 1 diabetes (dated by TCRdb to the late 2010s). The library was generated by the immunoSEQ multiplex PCR assay. The entire isolated RNA was reverse transcribed using the High Capacity cDNA Reverse Transcription Kit, and thus expressed TCRB transcripts were sequenced. Imported from immuneACCESS, the table was reduced by TCRdb to in-frame sequences with V and J called. These copies leave out some clones; in studies compared against another copy, an unresolved V gene accounts for under half, and the cause of the remainder is not known. A total of 310,000 or so clones appear in this sample, approximately 10% of them only once. Jointly, the top ten make up 0.015% to 0.02% of the sample. The sequenced material came from naive CD4+ T cells from blood. The cell subset or site label corresponds to: true naive CD4+ T cells. Receptors were obtained from a young woman in good health.

This clone was recorded a few times. The rearrangement joins TRBV9 to TRBJ2-1; 8 bases are a match to TRBD2. Germline CDR1 reads SGDLS; CDR2 reads YYNGEE. Trimming cost V 0 bases and J 10 bases; bases outside gene matches: 9. The length of the CDR3 is 15 residues. The CDR3 bases are TGTGCCAGCAGCGTAGTTGGTAGCGGGAAAATCGAGCAGTTCTTC. This encodes CASSVVGSGKIEQFF.

This clone was seen only a few times. The chain couples TRBV10-3 to TRBJ1-1; maybe TRBD1 (6 bases). Germline V gene lookup returns CDR1 ENHRY and CDR2 SYGVKD. V lost 0 bases and J 8 bases, leaving 10 bases between the germline ends. This CDR3 is built from 13 residues. In DNA form, the CDR3 reads TGTGCCATCAGTGAGTCACCGACAGGAGAAGCTTTCTTT. Residues: CAISESPTGEAFF.

This clone turned up a few times. Other nucleotide sequences from this sample produce the same CDR3. CDR3 bases: TGTGCCAGCTCACCACTCGGGACTAGCGGGACAGATACGCAGTATTTT. Its translation: CASSPLGTSGTDTQYF. This chain connects TRBV18 to TRBJ2-3, with TRBD2 matching over 12 bases. The CDR3 consists of 16 residues. V lost 1 base to trimming and J lost 3 bases; unmatched junction nucleotides: 2. Germline loops: CDR1 KGHSH, CDR2 LQKENI.

The rearrangement links TRBV4-2 to TRBJ2-3; TRBD2 might be the D (5 bases). This CDR3 has 16 residues. Trimming left V 0 bases short and J 4 bases short, with 14 bases between. Germline V gene sequence: CDR1 LGHNA, CDR2 YNFKEQ. The CDR3: CASSQDGAYGADTQYF. The DNA of the CDR3 is TGTGCCAGCAGCCAAGATGGCGCGTACGGGGCAGATACGCAGTATTTT.

This clone was detected only a few times. The V call is TRBV27, the J call TRBJ2-4, with no clear D. Trimming removed 4 bases from V and 3 bases from J, with 13 bases in between. CDR3 size: 15 residues. Germline V gives CDR1 MNHEY, CDR2 SMNVEV (reference sequence). The CDR3 DNA follows: TGTGCCAGCAGTTCTTCTCAGTTTGGCAAAAACATTCAGTACTTC. Encoded protein: CASSSSQFGKNIQYF.

Comment on this clone: Its ends do not fully match the called genes, so a read error is possible. The chain combines TRBV7-7 with TRBJ2-1, with 7 bases aligning to TRBD2. CDR1 and CDR2 from the germline V gene are SSHAT and FNYEAQ (reference sequence). This CDR3 region has 14 residues. CDR3 sequence reads: CASSLGTTGNEQFF. CDR3 coding DNA: TGTGCTAGCAGCCTGGGGACTACCGGAAATGAGCAGTTCTTC.